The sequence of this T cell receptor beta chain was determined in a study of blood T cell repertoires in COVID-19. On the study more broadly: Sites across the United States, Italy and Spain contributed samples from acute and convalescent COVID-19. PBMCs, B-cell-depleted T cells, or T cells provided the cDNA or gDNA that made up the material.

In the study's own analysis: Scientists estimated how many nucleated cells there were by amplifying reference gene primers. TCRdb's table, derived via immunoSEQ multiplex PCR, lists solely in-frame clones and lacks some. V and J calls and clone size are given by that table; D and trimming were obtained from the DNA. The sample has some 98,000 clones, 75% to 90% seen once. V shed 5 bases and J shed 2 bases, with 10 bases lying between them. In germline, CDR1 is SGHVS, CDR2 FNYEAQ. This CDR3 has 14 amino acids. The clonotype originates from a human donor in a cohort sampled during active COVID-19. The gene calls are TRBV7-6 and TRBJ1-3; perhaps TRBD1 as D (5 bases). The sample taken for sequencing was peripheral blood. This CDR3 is CASSPRGAGNTIYF. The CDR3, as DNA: TGTGCCAGCAGCCCACGGGGGGCTGGAAACACCATATATTTT. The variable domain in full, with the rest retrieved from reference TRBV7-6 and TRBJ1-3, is GAGVSQSPRYKVTKRGQDVALRCDPISGHVSLYWYRQALGQGPEFLTYFNYEAQQDKSGLPNDRFSAERPEGSISTLTIQRTEQRDSAMYRCASSPRGAGNTIYFGEGSWLTVV.